The sequence of this TCR beta chain was determined in a study of blood T cells in healthy people across ages (dated by TCRdb to the mid-2010s). Notes on the research overall: In model experiments, template switching captured about one uniquely barcoded TCR beta cDNA molecule for every two T cells. The study measured age-related changes in TCR beta repertoire diversity using deep sequencing normalized with unique cDNA molecular identifiers. To avoid experimental bias, donors of different ages were distributed randomly across sequencing lanes. The donors were divided into four age groups: young (average about 16 years), middle-aged (approximately 39), aged (approximately 62) and long-lived (82). For two donors (one aged 18 to 29 and one aged 80 or older), the study analyzed two additional independent replicas of 1 million unique cDNA reads from the same blood draw.

A note on this clonotype: Which antigen it targets is not known. One junction end disagrees with the germline gene, perhaps due to a read error.

The CDR3 has 13 amino acids, counting the end cysteine and phenylalanine. Only CDR3 DNA is held: 39 bases, read in frame from base 1. In the germline V gene (reference sequence), CDR1 corresponds to GTSNPN and CDR2 to SVGIG. The donors were roughly 39 Caucasian individuals from Russia, aged roughly 6 to 100 years, who were systemically healthy. Each donor gave 9.5 to 10 milliliters of peripheral blood, drawn into EDTA-treated Vacutainer tubes. Ficoll-Paque density-gradient centrifugation was used to isolate PBMCs, with at least 6.5 million obtained per sample. Trizol reagent was used to extract total RNA from the PBMCs, yielding at least 5 micrograms per sample. For every donor, an aliquot of PBMCs went through flow cytometry to measure the percentages of naive CD45RAhigh/CD27high T cells. Here is what the overall study found, with its caveats: Compared with the aged group, more naive CD4+ T cells, fewer expanded clones and increased TCR diversity were shown by the long-lived group, suggesting age selection. Estimates of total diversity based on one million sequenced T cells were considered lower bounds and underestimates. The percentage of naive T cells measured by flow cytometry correlated strongly with observed TCR beta diversity. Donor CMV infection status was unknown, potentially confounding age-related changes in expanded clonotypes. Conclusive comparison of naive and antigen-experienced compartments was prevented by the profiling of bulk unsorted PBMCs. Observed TCR beta diversity per million T cells fell roughly linearly with age, and a significant reduction was already apparent by age roughly 40.

To prepare the library, 5' RACE was applied. TCRdb shows the sequencer as Illumina HiSeq 2500. A second 7 to 11 cycle PCR used a sample-barcoded 5' primer and a J-beta primer mix. A template-switch 5' adaptor carrying 12 random nucleotides introduced a unique molecular identifier onto each TCR beta cDNA molecule. At least 2.5 million CDR3-containing paired-end reads were obtained from each sample. The Mint cDNA synthesis kit, primed by a TRBC-specific oligonucleotide, was used to synthesize first-strand cDNA from all RNA. All cDNA was treated with uracil-DNA glycosylase and then went through a first 18-cycle PCR with the universal primers M1SS and BC2_uni_R. The paper's processing steps were these. For normalization, 1 million high-quality reads, each with a distinct molecular identifier, were randomly selected from each sample. Instead of being binned into consensus sequences, reads with shared molecular identifiers were discarded. MiTCR, with a Q25 quality threshold and the strictest error-elimination algorithm, was used for CDR3 identification, clonotype clustering and error correction. Lower-bound total TCR beta diversity was estimated with a nonparametric unseen species model using Euler transformation. Clones were called with MiXCR by TCRdb after fastp trimmed the public reads at Q25, and only in-frame beta chains were retained. Merged by CDR3 protein, the rows form single entries marked with the most common genes and DNA. TCRdb assigned the V and J calls; the authors' analysis was not used. The sample contains fewer than 950,000 distinct CDR3 sequences, around 34% of them found a single time. The ten largest make up roughly 13% of the sample.

In this chain, TRBV30 is recombined with TRBJ2-2; there is no confident call for the D gene. Sample: blood. This receptor was identified in a man aged 18 to 29 in good health. The DNA is as follows: TGTGCCCGGAGTGTCTTGAGGACCGGGGAGCTGTTTTTT. Translation gives CARSVLRTGELFF.